The 23 T cell receptor beta chains below were found in one sample sequenced in a study of HIV-infected patients and healthy controls. Alpha and beta constant-region primers primed reverse transcription of around 540 ng RNA. Alpha and beta chain libraries were made separately by chain-specific third strand synthesis with multiplexing indices. TCRdb reprocessed the 5' RACE reads with MiXCR, giving one entry per CDR3 protein. The data show around 11,000 distinct CDR3 sequences, with almost 6% seen just once and roughly 28% held by the top ten. Antiretroviral therapy had run roughly three months, about 14 weeks, before follow-up blood collection. No cell fractionation was done, so the repertoire covers all unsorted peripheral blood T cells. This sample comprised blood, obtained during antiretroviral therapy. The receptors were sampled from an adult with HIV infection. The donor label of this sample is uncertain.

This clonotype showed up many times. This chain connects TRBV4-2 to TRBJ1-2, with no clear D. The CDR3 sequence is 14 residues long. Deletions cut 1 base from V and 3 bases from J, with 9 bases between. CDR1 and CDR2 (germline): LGHNA, YNFKEQ. DNA for the CDR3: TGTGCCAGCAGCCAAGGAGCGCTAGACTATGGCTACACCTTC. Amino acids: CASSQGALDYGYTF.

This clonotype was detected many times. This sequence joins TRBV5-1 and TRBJ2-2; D is unclear. The V gene's germline CDR1 is SGHRS and CDR2 YFSETQ. This CDR3 spans 15 amino acids. V was shortened by 3 bases and J by 4 bases, with 13 bases between the two germline ends. CDR3 loop: CASSWGRYSTGELFF. The CDR3 DNA follows: TGCGCCAGCAGCTGGGGAAGGTACTCCACCGGGGAGCTGTTTTTT.

This clonotype is medium-sized. This rearrangement joins TRBV29-1 to TRBJ1-2; TRBD1 is a possible D gene (5 bases). This CDR3 comprises 13 residues. Looked up from germline, CDR1 is SQVTM and CDR2 is ANQGSEA. Between the trimmed V and J ends, which lost 7 bases and 6 bases, there was a span of 18 bases. The CDR3 sequence is CSGGTPGMDGYTF. For the CDR3, the DNA is TGCAGCGGGGGGACGCCGGGTATGGATGGCTACACCTTC.

This sequence joins TRBV6-6 and TRBJ1-4; the D is unclear. The CDR3 is 12 amino acids. Per germline, CDR1 MNHNY and CDR2 SVGAGI (reference sequence). Trimming pared 0 bases from V and 7 bases from J, leaving 3 bases between. The CDR3: CASSYSTEKLFF. The DNA of the CDR3 is TGTGCCAGCAGTTACTCAACTGAAAAACTGTTTTTT.

This clonotype was detected many times. The V and J genes are TRBV5-1 and TRBJ2-3, with a tentative D call TRBD2 (6 bases). The CDR3 is 14 residues long. The V end was cut by 2 bases, the J end by 4 bases, with 11 bases between. CDR1 SGHRS and CDR2 YFSETQ come from the germline V gene. This chain's CDR3 is CASSFPTRPDTQYF. The DNA for the CDR3 is TGCGCCAGCAGCTTCCCGACTAGACCAGATACGCAGTATTTT.

This clonotype was counted a few times. The chain recombines TRBV2 with TRBJ1-2; D is perhaps TRBD1 (6 bases). Germline V gives CDR1 SNHLY, CDR2 FYNNEI. The CDR3 consists of 13 residues. V was trimmed by 6 bases and J by 8 bases, leaving 16 bases between them. The DNA for the CDR3 is TGTGCCAGCAGAGACGGCAGGGGAACAGGCTACACCTTC. Encoded protein: CASRDGRGTGYTF.

The J gene is TRBJ2-2, the V gene TRBV19; the match to TRBD1 covers 8 bases. From germline, CDR1 is LNHDA and CDR2 SQIVND (reference sequence). V lost 7 bases to trimming and J lost 5 bases; unmatched junction nucleotides: 3. CDR3 length equals 13 residues. Here the CDR3 reads CASTDRVTGELFF. CDR3 nucleotide sequence: TGTGCCAGTACGGACAGGGTGACCGGGGAGCTGTTTTTT.

This clonotype has a count of ten or more. The genes are TRBV27 and TRBJ1-1; 8 nucleotides match TRBD1. Germline-derived CDR1 and CDR2 are MNHEY and SMNVEV (reference sequence). This CDR3 region has 15 residues. Trimming cost V 3 bases and J 4 bases; bases outside gene matches: 7. The CDR3 nucleotides read TGTGCCAGCAGTTTCTTGACAGGGGACGGCACTGAAGCTTTCTTT. This codes for CASSFLTGDGTEAFF.

This clonotype appeared many times. V and J are TRBV6-2 or TRBV6-3 and TRBJ1-2; TRBD1 might be the D (6 bases). Between the trimmed V and J ends, which lost 6 bases and 3 bases, there was a span of 14 bases. This CDR3 is 14 amino acids long. In germline, CDR1 is MNHEY, CDR2 SVGEGT. CDR3 protein: CASSQYREDYGYTF. The DNA of the CDR3 is TGTGCCAGCAGCCAGTACAGGGAGGACTATGGCTACACCTTC.

This chain links TRBV2 with TRBJ2-1; 11 bases are a match to TRBD1. V dropped 5 bases and J dropped 6; count of bases not matched to a gene: 6. CDR1 and CDR2 (germline): SNHLY, FYNNEI. The CDR3 spans 15 residues. CDR3 loop: CASSQDRGRVNEQFF. Written as DNA, the CDR3 is TGTGCCAGCAGTCAGGACAGGGGGCGGGTCAATGAGCAGTTCTTC.

This clonotype was seen at least ten times. The gene calls are TRBV12-3 or TRBV12-4 and TRBJ2-3; D may be TRBD1 (6 bases). The V end lost 4 bases, the J end lost 4 bases, and 21 bases lay between the germline ends. This CDR3 has 17 residues. For the CDR3, the DNA is TGTGCCAGCAGTTCTCCGTGGGTACAGGGAAGGCCAGATACGCAGTATTTT. Amino acid sequence: CASSSPWVQGRPDTQYF.

This clonotype has a count of ten or more. The gene calls are TRBV5-1 and TRBJ1-2; D not resolved. The CDR3 is made up of 13 amino acids. Trimming left V 5 bases short and J 1 base short, with 9 bases between. Germline V gene data show CDR1 as SGHRS and CDR2 as YFSETQ. The CDR3 region has the DNA TGCGCCAGCAGAACAGATCGTAACTATGGCTACACCTTC. Its protein is CASRTDRNYGYTF.

This clonotype was counted ten times or more. This chain uses TRBV30 with TRBJ1-1; 8 nucleotides line up with TRBD1. After removal of 4 bases from V and 3 bases from J, the junction contained 4 bases not matched to a gene. CDR1 GTSNPN and CDR2 SVGIG come from the germline V gene (reference sequence). CDR3 size: 13 residues. The CDR3 DNA sequence: TGTGCCTGGAAGGACAGGGTCGACACTGAAGCTTTCTTT. This translates into CAWKDRVDTEAFF. The variable domain in full, completed from reference TRBV30 and TRBJ1-1, reads SQTIHQWPATLVQPVGSPLSLECTVEGTSNPNLYWYRQAAGRGLQLLFYSVGIGQISSEVPQNLSASRPQDRQFILSSKKLLLSDSGFYLCAWKDRVDTEAFFGQGTRLTVV.

This clonotype is deemed medium-sized. The chain combines TRBV27 with TRBJ2-3; 8 nucleotides line up with TRBD2. V was clipped by 3 bases and J by 2 bases; unmatched bases: 10. Germline CDR1 reads MNHEY; CDR2 reads SMNVEV (reference sequence). This CDR3 spans 17 amino acids. CDR3 loop: CASSLGDTSGFTDTQYF. CDR3 coding DNA: TGTGCCAGCAGTTTGGGGGACACTAGCGGTTTCACAGATACGCAGTATTTT.

This clonotype has at least ten counts. V is TRBV6-1 and J is TRBJ1-2; 12 nucleotides align to TRBD1. CDR1 is MNHNS, CDR2 SASEGT, per germline. J lost 4 bases, V lost 6 bases, and 3 bases had no gene match. CDR3 size: 14 residues. The CDR3: CASRGQGAFYGYTF. CDR3 in DNA: TGTGCCAGCAGGGGACAGGGGGCGTTCTATGGCTACACCTTC.

Many counts were recorded for this clonotype. The chain uses TRBV19 and TRBJ2-2, with 10 nucleotides matching TRBD1. Unmatched junction bases numbered 2, after V lost 3 bases and J lost 4 bases. Germline assignment: CDR1 LNHDA and CDR2 SQIVND (reference sequence). This CDR3 has 15 amino acids. The CDR3: CASSMGQGSTGELFF. For the CDR3, the DNA is TGTGCCAGTAGTATGGGACAGGGGTCCACCGGGGAGCTGTTTTTT.

This clonotype has at least ten counts. In DNA form, the CDR3 reads TGTGCCAGCAGTCTTGGACAGGGTATCTCTGAAGCTTTCTTT. Translation: CASSLGQGISEAFF. This chain links TRBV2 with TRBJ1-1; the match to TRBD1 covers 8 bases. The germline CDR1 and CDR2 sequences are SNHLY and FYNNEI. V lost 5 bases to trimming and J lost 6 bases; unmatched junction nucleotides: 8. The CDR3 runs to 14 residues.

This clonotype has at least ten counts. The rearrangement links TRBV4-3 to TRBJ2-7; D unresolved. V was trimmed by 0 bases and J by 3 bases, leaving 12 bases between them. Germline V gives CDR1 LGHNA, CDR2 YSLEER. The CDR3 is made up of 15 amino acids. The CDR3 reads CASSQDLSEFYEQYF. DNA for the CDR3: TGCGCCAGCAGCCAAGATCTCAGCGAATTCTACGAGCAGTACTTC.

This clonotype was observed many times. The chain links TRBV6-5 to TRBJ1-2, with D possibly TRBD1 on 5 matching bases. Germline V lookup: CDR1 MNHEY, CDR2 SVGAGI. The CDR3 is 14 amino acids. The ends were cut back, 6 bases at V and 7 bases at J, with 18 bases in the middle. CDR3 sequence: CASSYRDSSTGYTF. In DNA form, the CDR3 reads TGTGCCAGCAGCTACCGGGACTCTTCGACTGGCTACACCTTC.

This clonotype was found a few times. V and J are TRBV10-3 and TRBJ2-7, with 8 bases that match TRBD1. The germline gives CDR1 ENHRY, CDR2 SYGVKD. Trimming took 0 bases from V and 0 from J; bases not matched to a gene: 10. The CDR3 is 18 residues long. The CDR3 spells CAISESYGTGANSYEQYF. The CDR3 coding sequence is TGTGCCATCAGTGAGTCGTACGGGACAGGAGCCAACTCCTACGAGCAGTACTTC.

By share, this clonotype ranks as medium-sized (0.01 to 0.1%). CDR3 nucleotides: TGTGCCAGCAGCTTGGTAGAGGAGCAGTACTTC. Protein sequence: CASSLVEEQYF. The rearrangement links TRBV5-6 to TRBJ2-7, with D unclear. The germline CDR1 and CDR2 sequences are SGHDT and YYEEEE. Trimming removed 0 bases at V and 7 bases at J, with 5 bases between. The CDR3 spans 11 residues.

The table lists this clonotype with many counts. The rearrangement uses TRBV5-5 and TRBJ2-3; D unclear. V was cut by 4 bases and J by 2 bases, with 5 bases left in between. CDR1 and CDR2 (germline): SGHKS, YYEKEE (reference sequence). CDR3 size: 12 residues. CDR3 amino acids: CASSANTDTQYF. The CDR3, as DNA: TGTGCCAGCAGCGCCAACACAGATACGCAGTATTTT.

V is TRBV19 and J is TRBJ2-3; 12 bases agree with TRBD1. V was pared by 6 bases and J by 6 bases, with 10 bases of the junction left unmatched. This CDR3 region has 16 residues. The germline gives CDR1 LNHDA, CDR2 SQIVND (reference sequence). CDR3 amino acids: CASSQGTGGELDTQYF. The DNA for the CDR3 is TGTGCCAGTAGCCAGGGGACAGGGGGCGAATTGGATACGCAGTATTTT.